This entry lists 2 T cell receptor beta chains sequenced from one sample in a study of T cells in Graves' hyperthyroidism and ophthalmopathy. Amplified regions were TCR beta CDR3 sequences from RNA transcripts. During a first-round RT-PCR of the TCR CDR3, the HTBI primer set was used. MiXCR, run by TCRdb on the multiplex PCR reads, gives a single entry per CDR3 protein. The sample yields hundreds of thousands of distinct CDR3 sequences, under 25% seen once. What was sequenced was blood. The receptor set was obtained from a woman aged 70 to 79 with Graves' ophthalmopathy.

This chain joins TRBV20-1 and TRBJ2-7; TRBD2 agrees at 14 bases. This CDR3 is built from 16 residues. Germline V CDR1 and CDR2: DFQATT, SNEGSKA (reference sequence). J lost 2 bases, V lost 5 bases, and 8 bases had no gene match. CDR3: CSAGGGLAGAPYEQYF. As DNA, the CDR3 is TGCAGTGCTGGGGGGGGACTAGCGGGAGCCCCCTACGAGCAGTACTTC.

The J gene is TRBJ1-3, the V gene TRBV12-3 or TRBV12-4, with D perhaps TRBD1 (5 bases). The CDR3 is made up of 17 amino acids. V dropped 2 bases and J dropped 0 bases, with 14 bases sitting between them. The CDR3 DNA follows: TGTGCCAGCAGTTTACTTCGACAGATAAGCTCTGGAAACACCATATATTTT. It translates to CASSLLRQISSGNTIYF.